Listed below are T cell receptor beta chains from one sample, sequenced in a study of patients and donors after allogeneic stem cell transplantation. A single record per CDR3 protein comes from TCRdb applying MiXCR to the RT-PCR reads. There are about 200,000 distinct CDR3 sequences in the sample; 35% to 45% occur only once, and 11% lies in the top ten. The material sequenced was blood, either unsorted or a sorted T cell fraction (not recorded which). These receptors were collected from a human donor who was either an allogeneic HSCT recipient or a stem cell or donor lymphocyte infusion donor (not recorded which). It is not recorded whose cells these are; they may come from a transplant donor. CDR3s include the opening cysteine and the closing phenylalanine or tryptophan. Each record gives: V gene, D gene, clone size, J gene, CDR3 protein, CDR3 DNA. A D gene is named only where the DNA matches it firmly. Only some rows state a clone size, as once, few, many or a class for expanded clones.

TRBV28	-	few	TRBJ1-1	CASSLKRQLNTEAFF	TGTGCCAGCAGTTTAAAGCGTCAGCTTAACACTGAAGCTTTCTTT
TRBV6-5	-	-	TRBJ2-3	CASGGTSTDTQYF	TGTGCCAGCGGTGGGACTAGCACAGATACGCAGTATTTT
TRBV30	-	-	TRBJ1-1	CAWSTTGISEAFF	TGTGCCTGGAGTACCACAGGGATTTCTGAAGCTTTCTTT
TRBV12-3/TRBV12-4	-	few	TRBJ1-1	CASSLNGAYEAFF	TGTGCCAGCAGTTTAAATGGCGCGTATGAAGCTTTCTTT
TRBV7-2	TRBD1	few	TRBJ1-2	CAGLTGPTF	TGTGCCGGTCTGACAGGGCCAACCTTC
TRBV12-3/TRBV12-4	-	-	TRBJ1-6	CASSLSPGGSPLHF	TGTGCCAGCAGTTTATCGCCGGGAGGTTCACCCCTCCACTTT
TRBV4-1	-	few	TRBJ1-1	CASSISHGQKLSTEAFF	TGCGCCAGCAGCATCAGTCACGGACAAAAGTTGAGCACTGAAGCTTTCTTT
TRBV7-3	-	-	TRBJ2-7	CASSLTWPNYEQYF	TGTGCCAGCAGCTTAACGTGGCCAAACTACGAGCAGTACTTC
TRBV20-1	-	few	TRBJ2-2	CSARGRGSNTGELFF	TGCAGTGCTAGAGGGCGGGGATCGAACACCGGGGAGCTGTTTTTT
TRBV9	TRBD1	-	TRBJ1-2	CASSAGQGSYGYTF	TGTGCCAGCAGCGCGGGACAGGGGAGCTACGGCTACACCTTC
TRBV6-2/TRBV6-3	-	few	TRBJ2-2	CASNSVWGIWHTGELFF	TGTGCCAGCAACTCCGTTTGGGGGATTTGGCACACCGGGGAGCTGTTTTTT
TRBV12-3/TRBV12-4	-	-	TRBJ1-1	CASRRTDLTPEAFF	TGTGCCAGCAGGAGGACAGACCTCACACCTGAAGCTTTCTTT
TRBV6-2/TRBV6-3	-	-	TRBJ2-5	CASSYFDGPQETQYF	TGTGCCAGCAGTTACTTTGACGGCCCCCAAGAGACCCAGTACTTC
TRBV19	-	few	TRBJ1-5	CASLPSVTGHNQPQHF	TGTGCCAGTCTTCCCTCCGTAACAGGCCACAATCAGCCCCAGCATTTT
TRBV24-1	-	-	TRBJ1-5	CATSDGQLSNQPQHF	TGTGCCACCAGTGATGGACAGCTTAGCAATCAGCCCCAGCATTTT
TRBV5-1	-	-	TRBJ2-3	CASRSPMLTDTQYF	TGCGCCAGCAGATCCCCAATGCTCACAGATACGCAGTATTTT
TRBV12-3/TRBV12-4	-	-	TRBJ2-3	CASSPWLNAGPTDTQYF	TGTGCCAGCAGTCCCTGGCTTAACGCCGGCCCCACAGATACGCAGTATTTT
TRBV7-3	TRBD2	-	TRBJ2-1	CASSPNAGDSSYNEQFF	TGTGCCAGCAGCCCTAACGCGGGGGATAGCTCCTACAATGAGCAGTTCTTC
TRBV5-8	-	few	TRBJ1-2	CASSLRGVNYGYTF	TGTGCCAGCAGCTTGCGGGGAGTTAACTATGGCTACACCTTC
TRBV4-3	TRBD1	-	TRBJ2-1	CASSQDQYRDSIGHNEQFF	TGCGCCAGCAGCCAAGATCAATACAGGGACAGCATTGGACACAATGAGCAGTTCTTC
TRBV20-1	-	-	TRBJ2-3	CSASVASTDTQYF	TGCAGTGCTAGCGTGGCCAGCACAGATACGCAGTATTTT
TRBV6-5	-	few	TRBJ1-4	CASSYSLKGEKLFF	TGTGCCAGCAGTTACTCGCTAAAAGGGGAAAAACTGTTTTTT
TRBV4-2	-	-	TRBJ2-7	CASSQEKYYEQYF	TGTGCCAGCAGCCAAGAAAAGTACTACGAGCAGTACTTC
TRBV12-3/TRBV12-4	-	few	TRBJ2-7	CASSFHRLQGAVQYF	TGTGCCAGCAGTTTTCACCGTCTACAGGGTGCAGTGCAGTACTTC
TRBV12-3/TRBV12-4	TRBD1	-	TRBJ1-6	CASSPPGRGYGSPLHF	TGTGCCAGCAGTCCTCCGGGCAGGGGGTATGGGTCACCCCTCCACTTT
TRBV5-1	-	-	TRBJ2-7	CASSFTGLSYEQYF	TGCGCCAGCAGCTTTACTGGACTGAGCTACGAGCAGTACTTC
TRBV28	-	-	TRBJ1-1	CASSSPQGDTEAFF	TGTGCCAGCAGTTCTCCCCAGGGCGACACTGAAGCTTTCTTT
TRBV20-1	TRBD1	-	TRBJ1-6	CSARTGTGSSPLHF	TGCAGTGCCCGAACCGGGACAGGTAGTTCACCCCTCCACTTT
TRBV20-1	-	few	TRBJ1-5	CSAPIGGRDQPQHF	TGCAGTGCTCCGATAGGGGGGCGCGATCAGCCCCAGCATTTT
TRBV7-2	TRBD1	-	TRBJ1-1	CASSPDRVGNTEAFF	TGTGCCAGCAGCCCGGACAGGGTGGGGAACACTGAAGCTTTCTTT
TRBV20-1	-	few	TRBJ1-5	CSARETWSQPQHF	TGCAGTGCTAGAGAAACATGGAGTCAGCCCCAGCATTTT
TRBV4-1	-	-	TRBJ1-6	CASTGQGGGISPLHF	TGCGCCAGCACGGGACAAGGCGGTGGCATTTCACCCCTCCACTTT
TRBV5-6	-	few	TRBJ1-6	CASREGQNSPLHF	TGTGCCAGCAGAGAAGGACAGAATTCACCCCTCCACTTT
TRBV10-3	TRBD1	few	TRBJ1-2	CAISEGTGEGYTF	TGTGCCATCAGTGAAGGGACAGGAGAGGGCTACACCTTC
TRBV29-1	-	-	TRBJ1-3	CSVGTTGNTIYF	TGCAGCGTTGGGACAACTGGAAACACCATATATTTT
TRBV10-3	-	-	TRBJ2-3	CAISEGARTDTQYF	TGTGCCATCAGTGAGGGGGCGCGGACAGATACGCAGTATTTT
TRBV12-3/TRBV12-4	-	few	TRBJ1-3	CASRARDASSGNTIYF	TGTGCCAGCAGGGCCCGGGACGCCAGCTCTGGAAACACCATATATTTT
TRBV12-3/TRBV12-4	-	-	TRBJ2-3	CASSFRADTQYF	TGTGCCAGCAGCTTCCGAGCAGATACGCAGTATTTT
TRBV28	TRBD2	few	TRBJ2-3	CASSPGLAGSTDTQYF	TGTGCCAGCAGTCCGGGACTAGCGGGCAGCACAGATACGCAGTATTTT